Below, one T cell receptor (beta chain) is given with its context. What it binds is not known. This CDR3 has 15 residues. CDR1 is LNHDA and CDR2 is SQIVND in the germline V gene (reference sequence). Trimming cost V 1 base and J 7 bases, with 14 bases left between them. This record comes from a study of cytomegalovirus exposure and HLA in healthy donors. The primer mix had 60 Vbeta and 13 Jbeta primers. Profiled with immunoSEQ multiplex PCR; TCRdb holds only in-frame clones, not every one. This sample yields 190,000 or so clones, of which 75% to 90% are seen a single time; 6.5% belongs to the top ten. Whole-study findings and limits: It was reported in a later analysis that an Asian-associated ancestry cluster showed fewer N-insertions than the 666-donor mean. TCR beta chain V- and J-gene trimming was linked, in a later analysis, to a missense variant in DCLRE1C.

This TCR came from a woman between 45 and 65 years old in good health and CMV-seropositive. Material: PBMCs. V usage is TRBV19 and J usage is TRBJ2-1; TRBD1 is a possible D gene (5 bases). DNA for the CDR3: TGTGCCAGTAGTATAGGGGGCGGAGAATGGAATGAGCAGTTCTTC. It codes for CASSIGGGEWNEQFF.